One and the same sample provided the 13 T cell receptor beta chains below, sequenced in a study of cytomegalovirus exposure and HLA in healthy donors. Amplification used 60 Vbeta primers and 13 Jbeta primers. Sequencing used immunoSEQ multiplex PCR; TCRdb keeps in-frame clones, though not all of them. This table holds about 190,000 clones, roughly 80% found once. The sample consisted of PBMCs. These receptors all come from a man aged 45-65 years in good health and CMV-seronegative.

The genes are TRBV10-2 and TRBJ2-2, with 7 positions matching TRBD1. Trimming at V came to 8 bases and at J to 0 bases, leaving 0 bases not matched to a gene. There are 13 residues in the CDR3. CDR1 is WSHSY and CDR2 is SAAADI in the germline V gene. Here the CDR3 reads CASDRANTGELFF. The CDR3 region has the DNA TGCGCCAGCGACAGGGCGAACACCGGGGAGCTGTTTTTT.

The chain's CDR3 is CASSSLLNEQFF. The CDR3 nucleotides are TGTGCCAGCAGTTCCCTCCTCAATGAGCAGTTCTTC. The chain carries TRBV27 and TRBJ2-1, with D unresolved. The germline V gene has CDR1 MNHEY and CDR2 SMNVEV (reference sequence). This CDR3 comprises 12 residues. Trimming took 4 bases from V and 6 from J, leaving 7 bases between them.

The chain couples TRBV2 to TRBJ2-3; D perhaps matches TRBD1 (8 bases). Germline assignment: CDR1 SNHLY and CDR2 FYNNEI. The CDR3 totals 15 residues. The V end lost 5 bases, the J end lost 5 bases, and 17 bases lay between the germline ends. The CDR3 spells CASSQNRGGQDTQYF. DNA of the CDR3: TGTGCCAGCAGTCAAAACAGGGGGGGACAAGATACGCAGTATTTT.

The J gene is TRBJ2-2, the V gene TRBV5-8, with a possible D match to TRBD1 (5 bases). In germline, CDR1 is SGHTS, CDR2 YDEGEE. V lost 0 bases to trimming and J lost 4 bases, with 10 bases between them. The CDR3 loop spans 15 amino acids. In DNA form, the CDR3 reads TGTGCCAGCAGCTTGGAACAAGGGGCCACCGGGGAGCTGTTTTTT. This gives the protein CASSLEQGATGELFF.

The table lists this clone with a count of one. This sequence joins TRBV11-3 and TRBJ2-3; D is possibly TRBD2 (6 bases). Trimming left V 5 bases short and J 2 bases short, with 14 bases between. Per the germline V gene, CDR1 is SGHNT and CDR2 is YENEEA. The CDR3 is 15 amino acids. CDR3 sequence (DNA): TGTGCCAGCAGCCTTCGGGCGGGGTTCACAGATACGCAGTATTTT. Protein: CASSLRAGFTDTQYF.

About this clone itself: A read error may account for a junction end that differs from germline. The same CDR3 also results from other DNA sequences found in this sample. The chain uses TRBV7-6 and TRBJ2-1, with D uncertain. This CDR3 is built from 9 residues. Germline values: CDR1 SGHVS, CDR2 FNYEAQ. CDR3 sequence reads: CASCDEQFF. For the CDR3, the DNA is TGCGCCAGCTGCGATGAGCAGTTCTTC. Combining the CDR3 with reference TRBV7-6 and TRBJ2-1 gives the whole variable domain GAGVSQSPRYKVTKRGQDVALRCDPISGHVSLYWYRQALGQGPEFLTYFNYEAQQDKSGLPNDRFSAERPEGSISTLTIQRTEQRDSAMYRCASCDEQFFGPGTRLTVL.

Worth noting for this clone: Other DNA sequences from this sample encode an identical CDR3 as well. This sequence joins TRBV18 and TRBJ1-1; TRBD1 agrees at 9 bases. The junction had 13 bases not matched to a gene; V was cut back by 5 bases and J by 3 bases. The CDR3 has 17 residues. CDR1 and CDR2 (germline): KGHSH, LQKENI. The DNA of the CDR3 is TGTGCCAGCTCAGCCCTACCTGGGACAGGGCTGGACACTGAAGCTTTCTTT. It is translated as CASSALPGTGLDTEAFF.

The V and J genes are TRBV11-2 and TRBJ2-5; D gene ambiguous. This CDR3 is built from 13 residues. The V gene's germline CDR1 is SGHAT and CDR2 FQNNGV. Deletions cut 0 bases from V and 6 bases from J, with 8 bases between. The CDR3 DNA sequence: TGTGCCAGCAGCTTAGATCGATGGCAGACCCAGTACTTC. Translated, it gives CASSLDRWQTQYF.

This chain uses TRBV27 with TRBJ1-2; 9 positions match TRBD1. The CDR3 has 17 amino acids. V gave up 7 bases and J gave up 0 bases; unmatched junction bases: 12. Germline assignment: CDR1 MNHEY and CDR2 SMNVEV (reference sequence). CDR3 DNA sequence: TGTGCCAGCACCTTCCTGGGACAGGGCGGCCCTAACTATGGCTACACCTTC. As protein: CASTFLGQGGPNYGYTF.

The chain uses TRBV2 and TRBJ1-1; weak D call: TRBD1 (5 bases). CDR1 and CDR2 (germline): SNHLY, FYNNEI. V gave up 4 bases and J gave up 3 bases, with 12 bases separating them. The CDR3 loop spans 14 amino acids. The CDR3 reads CASSVAGLYTEAFF. DNA for the CDR3: TGTGCCAGCAGTGTGGCAGGGTTGTACACTGAAGCTTTCTTT.

The rearrangement links TRBV7-2 to TRBJ2-2; D may be TRBD2 (6 bases). The CDR3 loop spans 13 amino acids. CDR1 SGHTA and CDR2 FQGNSA come from the germline V gene. V lost 8 bases, J lost 10 bases, and 17 bases lay in between. The CDR3 nucleotides are TGTGCCAGCTTCCGGGACTTCCCCGAGGAGCTGTTTTTT. This encodes CASFRDFPEELFF.

This clone was seen a handful of times. The chain is built from TRBV5-4 and TRBJ1-1; D call uncertain. The CDR3 is 13 residues long. Germline V lookup: CDR1 SGHNT, CDR2 YYREEE (reference sequence). V dropped 4 bases and J dropped 5 bases, with 12 bases sitting between them. CDR3 loop: CASSQTVITEAFF. The CDR3 coding sequence is TGTGCCAGCAGCCAAACGGTGATTACTGAAGCTTTCTTT. Based on the CDR3 plus reference TRBV5-4 and TRBJ1-1, the full variable domain is ETGVTQSPTHLIKTRGQQVTLRCSSQSGHNTVSWYQQALGQGPQFIFQYYREEENGRGNFPPRFSGLQFPNYSSELNVNALELDDSALYLCASSQTVITEAFFGQGTRLTVV.

This clone was counted a few times. This chain joins TRBV18 and TRBJ1-4; D remains ambiguous. Trimming stripped 2 bases from V and 8 bases from J, with 9 bases between. The CDR3 runs 13 residues. Germline V gene lookup returns CDR1 KGHSH and CDR2 LQKENI. The chain's CDR3 is CASSPYQREKLFF. Here the CDR3 DNA reads TGTGCCAGCTCACCATACCAGAGGGAAAAACTGTTTTTT. The full variable domain, its missing parts supplied by reference TRBV18 and TRBJ1-4, is NAGVMQNPRHLVRRRGQEARLRCSPMKGHSHVYWYRQLPEEGLKFMVYLQKENIIDESGMPKERFSAEFPKEGPSILRIQQVVRGDSAAYFCASSPYQREKLFFGSGTQLSVL.